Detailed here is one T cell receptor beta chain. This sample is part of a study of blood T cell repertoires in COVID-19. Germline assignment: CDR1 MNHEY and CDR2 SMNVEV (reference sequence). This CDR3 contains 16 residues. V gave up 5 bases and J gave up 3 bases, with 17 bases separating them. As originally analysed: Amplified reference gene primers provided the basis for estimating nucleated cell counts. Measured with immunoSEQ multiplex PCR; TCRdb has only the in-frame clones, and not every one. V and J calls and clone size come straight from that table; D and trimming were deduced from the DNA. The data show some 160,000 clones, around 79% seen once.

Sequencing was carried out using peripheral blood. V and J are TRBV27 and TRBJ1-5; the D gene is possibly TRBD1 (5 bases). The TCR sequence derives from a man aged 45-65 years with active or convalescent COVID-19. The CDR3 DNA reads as TGTGCCAGCAGTCCACCCAGGGCCCGTTACAATCAGCCCCAGCATTTT. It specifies CASSPPRARYNQPQHF.